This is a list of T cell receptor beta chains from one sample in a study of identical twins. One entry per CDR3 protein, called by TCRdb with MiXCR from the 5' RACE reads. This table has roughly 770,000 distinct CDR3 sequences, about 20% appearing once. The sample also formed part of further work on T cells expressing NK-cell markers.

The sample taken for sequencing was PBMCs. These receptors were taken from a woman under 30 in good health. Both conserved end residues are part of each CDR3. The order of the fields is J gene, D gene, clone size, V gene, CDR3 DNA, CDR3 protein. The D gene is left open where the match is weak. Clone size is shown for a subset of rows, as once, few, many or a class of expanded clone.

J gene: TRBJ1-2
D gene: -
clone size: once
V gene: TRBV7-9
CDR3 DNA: TGTGCCAGCAGCTTAGGGACACCAGGAACCTATGGCTACACCTTC
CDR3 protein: CASSLGTPGTYGYTF

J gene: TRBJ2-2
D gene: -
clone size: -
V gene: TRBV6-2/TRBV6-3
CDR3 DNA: TGTGCCAGCAGTTATGTCGGACCGCCGAACACCGGGGAGCTGTTTTTT
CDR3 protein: CASSYVGPPNTGELFF

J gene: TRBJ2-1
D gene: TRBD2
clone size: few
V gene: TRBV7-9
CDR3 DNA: TGTGCCAGCAGTGTGCCGGGACTAGCGTTCCTTTTC
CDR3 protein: CASSVPGLAFLF

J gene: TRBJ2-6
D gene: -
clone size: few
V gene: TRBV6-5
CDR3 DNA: TGTGCCAGCAGTTACTCGAATGGGGCCAACGTCCTGACTTTC
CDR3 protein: CASSYSNGANVLTF

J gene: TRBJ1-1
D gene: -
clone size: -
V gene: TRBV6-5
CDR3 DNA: TGTGCCAGCAGTTATTTTCGGGTCGGGGGCACTGAAGCTTTCTTT
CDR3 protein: CASSYFRVGGTEAFF

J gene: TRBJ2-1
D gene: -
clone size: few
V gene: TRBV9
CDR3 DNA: TGTGCCAGCAGCGTTAGAGCGGGCGAGCAGTTCTTC
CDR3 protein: CASSVRAGEQFF

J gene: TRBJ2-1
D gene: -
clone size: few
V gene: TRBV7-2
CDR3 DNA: TGTGCCACCACAGAGGGGGTGAGCTCCTACAATGAGCAGTTCTTC
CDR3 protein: CATTEGVSSYNEQFF

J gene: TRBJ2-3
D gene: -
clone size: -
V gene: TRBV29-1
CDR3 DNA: TGCAGCGTTGTAATTTTGGGATACGGGCAGTATTTT
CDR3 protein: CSVVILGYGQYF

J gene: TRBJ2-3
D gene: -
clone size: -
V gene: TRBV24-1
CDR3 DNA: TGTGCCACCAGTGGCGGTCAGGGAAGGGCAGATACGCAGTATTTT
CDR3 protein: CATSGGQGRADTQYF

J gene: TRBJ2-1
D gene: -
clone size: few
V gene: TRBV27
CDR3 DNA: TGTGCCAGCAGCCTAATCACCAGCAGGGTTTCCTACAATGAGCAGTTCTTC
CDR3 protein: CASSLITSRVSYNEQFF

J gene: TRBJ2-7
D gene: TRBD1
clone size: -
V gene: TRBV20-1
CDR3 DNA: TGCAGTGCTAGTCTAACAGGGGGCCCCTACGAGCAGTACTTC
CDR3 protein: CSASLTGGPYEQYF

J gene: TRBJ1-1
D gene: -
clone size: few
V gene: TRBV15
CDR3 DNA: TGTGCCACCAGGGTACGGGCGGGCGTCACTGAAGCTTTCTTT
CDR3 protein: CATRVRAGVTEAFF